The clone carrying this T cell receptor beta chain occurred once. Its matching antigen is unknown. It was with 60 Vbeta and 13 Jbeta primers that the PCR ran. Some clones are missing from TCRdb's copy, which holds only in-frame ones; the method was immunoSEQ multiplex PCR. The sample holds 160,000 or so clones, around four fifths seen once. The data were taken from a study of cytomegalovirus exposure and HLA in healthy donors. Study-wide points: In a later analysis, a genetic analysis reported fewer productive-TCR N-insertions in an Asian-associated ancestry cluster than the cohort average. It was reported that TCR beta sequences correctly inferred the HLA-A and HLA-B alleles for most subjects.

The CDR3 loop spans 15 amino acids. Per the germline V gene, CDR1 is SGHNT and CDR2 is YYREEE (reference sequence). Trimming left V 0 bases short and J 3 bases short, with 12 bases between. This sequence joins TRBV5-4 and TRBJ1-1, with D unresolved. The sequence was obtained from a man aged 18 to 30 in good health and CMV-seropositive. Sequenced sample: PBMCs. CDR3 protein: CASSLGGLADTEAFF. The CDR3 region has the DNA TGTGCCAGCAGCTTGGGAGGGCTGGCGGACACTGAAGCTTTCTTT.